This record looks at one TCR beta chain sequence and its context. Its cognate antigen is unknown. The record originates from a study of post-analysis software for immune sequencing data. Unique molecular identifiers featured in each of the TCR beta cDNA libraries. TCRdb reprocessed the PCR reads with MiXCR, giving one entry per CDR3 protein. Of hundreds of thousands of distinct CDR3 sequences listed, 30% to 40% were seen once; the top ten hold around 8%. Findings of the study overall: TRBV segments more frequent in patients than in controls numbered about five and included TRBV5-6, TRBV5-1 and TRBV20-1.

The germline gives CDR1 DFQATT, CDR2 SNEGSKA (reference sequence). The CDR3 contains 16 residues. With V trimmed by 2 bases and J by 5 bases, 9 bases remained unmatched. The source is a girl aged 2-10 years with multiple sclerosis. The V gene is TRBV20-1, the J gene TRBJ1-6; 7 bases align to TRBD1. The sample was blood. CDR3 nucleotides: TGCAGTGCTAGAACATTCAGGGGGTACAATAATTCACCCCTCCACTTT. Its protein is CSARTFRGYNNSPLHF.